The sequence of this TCR beta chain was determined in a study of beta chain features in type 1 diabetes. CDR3 length: 15 amino acids. With 0 bases removed from V and 0 bases from J, the gap between germline ends came to 9 bases. CDR1 is SGHDN and CDR2 is FVKESK in the germline V gene. The study reverse transcribed the entire isolated RNA, so it sequenced expressed TCRB transcripts. Produced via immunoSEQ multiplex PCR; TCRdb's table is partial and in-frame only. The data contain roughly 150,000 clones, 11% of them singletons. This clone turned up a few times. This specimen includes other DNA sequences encoding the same CDR3. A heparinised blood draw that averaged around 100 mL was obtained once from each donor.

The receptor comes from a young man in good health. The sequenced material came from central memory CD4+ T cells from blood. The chain joins TRBV14 to TRBJ2-7; no clear D. Here the CDR3 reads CASSQDPGSSYEQYF. The CDR3 DNA reads as TGTGCCAGCAGCCAAGACCCAGGAAGCTCCTACGAGCAGTACTTC.